This passage covers 14 T cell receptor beta chains from one sample sequenced in a study of cytomegalovirus exposure and HLA in healthy donors. In the PCR, 60 Vbeta and 13 Jbeta primers were used. The data were produced by immunoSEQ multiplex PCR, yet TCRdb's version contains in-frame clones alone and is incomplete. Here the sample spans about 190,000 clones, about four fifths being singletons. Sequenced input: PBMCs. The origin of the receptors is a boy aged 5 to 17 in good health and CMV-seronegative.

This chain links TRBV5-8 with TRBJ2-3, with TRBD1 matching 8 bases. Germline CDR1 reads SGHTS; CDR2 reads YDEGEE. V trimming: 5 bases; J trimming: 2 bases; junction bases outside the gene matches: 7. The CDR3 has 15 residues. The CDR3 reads CASRRTGKDTDTQYF. Written as DNA, the CDR3 is TGTGCCAGCAGAAGGACAGGGAAGGACACAGATACGCAGTATTTT.

The chain couples TRBV19 to TRBJ2-7, with a weak D call TRBD2 (6 bases). The germline V gene encodes CDR1 LNHDA and CDR2 SQIVND (reference sequence). The CDR3 has 14 amino acids. Trimming took off 5 bases at V and 0 bases at J, with 11 bases between the two ends. In DNA, the CDR3 is TGTGCCAGTAGTGTCCGGGGGTCCTCCTACGAGCAGTACTTC. It codes for CASSVRGSSYEQYF. Drawing the rest from reference TRBV19 and TRBJ2-7, the complete variable domain is DGGITQSPKYLFRKEGQNVTLSCEQNLNHDAMYWYRQDPGQGLRLIYYSQIVNDFQKGDIAEGYSVSREKKESFPLTVTSAQKNPTAFYLCASSVRGSSYEQYFGPGTRLTVT.

V gene TRBV5-6 combines with J gene TRBJ1-3; 7 nucleotides align to TRBD1. The CDR3 length is 16 residues. Germline trimming cut 6 bases from V and 0 bases from J; bases unmatched to any gene: 9. Germline V gives CDR1 SGHDT, CDR2 YYEEEE. The CDR3 DNA follows: TGTGCCAGCACCACGGACAGGTTCCTCTCTGGAAACACCATATATTTT. Its translation: CASTTDRFLSGNTIYF.

The chain combines TRBV30 with TRBJ2-7; 8 nucleotides align to TRBD2. With 3 bases clipped from V and 2 bases from J, the junction kept 6 bases outside the gene matches. Germline assignment: CDR1 GTSNPN and CDR2 SVGIG (reference sequence). The CDR3 runs to 14 residues. The CDR3 sequence: CAWRGAGGAYEQYF. The CDR3 nucleotides are TGTGCCTGGAGGGGCGCGGGGGGTGCCTACGAGCAGTACTTC.

This rearrangement joins TRBV9 to TRBJ1-5, with 8 bases that match TRBD1. The germline gives CDR1 SGDLS, CDR2 YYNGEE. The J segment lost 3 bases and the V segment lost 5 bases, leaving 4 bases of the junction unmatched. The CDR3 covers 14 residues. Here the CDR3 reads CASSQGAYNQPQHF. CDR3 DNA: TGTGCCAGCAGTCAGGGGGCCTACAATCAGCCCCAGCATTTT.

The rearrangement uses TRBV15 and TRBJ2-3, with a weak D call TRBD2 (5 bases). The CDR3 totals 16 residues. Germline CDR1 LNHNV, CDR2 YYDKDF (reference sequence). V was pared by 1 base and J by 1 base, with 12 bases between. This chain's CDR3 is CATSRVAGVGTDTQYF. The CDR3 DNA reads TGTGCCACCAGCAGAGTCGCCGGGGTTGGCACAGATACGCAGTATTTT.

V usage is TRBV4-1 and J usage is TRBJ2-7; the D gene is possibly TRBD1 (5 bases). This CDR3 region has 14 residues. Germline V gene sequence: CDR1 MGHRA, CDR2 YSYEKL. Trimming shortened V by 0 bases and J by 7 bases, and 13 bases separated the two germline ends. This CDR3 is CASSQEGRAAEQYF. Here the CDR3 DNA reads TGCGCCAGCAGCCAAGAAGGCAGGGCAGCAGAGCAGTACTTC.

The genes are TRBV6-5 and TRBJ2-2; D possibly corresponds to TRBD1 (5 bases). CDR3 length: 14 residues. V dropped 0 bases and J dropped 7 bases, with 9 bases sitting between them. In germline, CDR1 is MNHEY, CDR2 SVGAGI. The CDR3 DNA follows: TGTGCCAGCAGTTACTCTGCAGGGAACGGGGAGCTGTTTTTT. Translated, it gives CASSYSAGNGELFF.

The chain uses TRBV5-6 and TRBJ1-1; no firm D call. CDR1 SGHDT and CDR2 YYEEEE come from the germline V gene. The CDR3 covers 15 residues. V was trimmed by 0 bases and J by 1 base, leaving 10 bases between them. The CDR3 sequence: CASSLVRRKNTEAFF. In DNA form, the CDR3 reads TGTGCCAGCAGCTTGGTCCGGCGGAAGAACACTGAAGCTTTCTTT.

This clone came up a few times. The V call is TRBV4-3, the J call TRBJ1-1; possibly TRBD1 for D (5 bases). This CDR3 is 13 amino acids long. Germline V gene data show CDR1 as LGHNA and CDR2 as YSLEER. Trimming left V 0 bases short and J 7 bases short, with 9 bases between. CDR3: CASSQDGGLEAFF. The CDR3 DNA is TGCGCCAGCAGCCAAGACGGGGGTCTTGAAGCTTTCTTT.

This clone was counted only a few times. V is TRBV4-1 and J is TRBJ1-1, with D perhaps TRBD1 (6 bases). CDR1 is MGHRA and CDR2 is YSYEKL in the germline V gene. The germline V and J ends were trimmed by 6 bases and 4 bases, with 15 bases remaining between them. The CDR3 is 14 residues long. This chain's CDR3 is CASSQNRVATEAFF. CDR3 nucleotides: TGCGCCAGCAGTCAAAACAGGGTTGCCACTGAAGCTTTCTTT.

The chain combines TRBV2 with TRBJ2-7, with TRBD1 matching 7 bases. The germline V gene encodes CDR1 SNHLY and CDR2 FYNNEI. Losses at the gene ends were 10 bases for V and 3 bases for J; bases not matched to a gene: 15. This CDR3 is 15 amino acids long. As DNA, the CDR3 is TGTGCCACGAGGGGGACAGAGAATGCCGTCTACGAGCAGTACTTC. It specifies CATRGTENAVYEQYF.

This chain connects TRBV10-3 to TRBJ2-1, with 8 bases aligning to TRBD2. Germline trimming cut 4 bases from V and 2 bases from J; bases unmatched to any gene: 4. The CDR3 is 15 residues long. The germline CDR1 and CDR2 sequences are ENHRY and SYGVKD. CDR3 amino acids: CAISGERGTYNEQFF. The CDR3 coding sequence is TGTGCCATCAGTGGAGAGCGGGGGACCTACAATGAGCAGTTCTTC.

This clone came up once. The rearrangement joins TRBV27 to TRBJ2-1; D is perhaps TRBD2 (6 bases). Trimming shortened V by 4 bases and J by 8 bases, and 9 bases separated the two germline ends. The CDR3 runs to 12 residues. Germline V gene sequence: CDR1 MNHEY, CDR2 SMNVEV (reference sequence). The CDR3 region has the DNA TGTGCCAGCAGTTCACCTAGCGATGAGCAGTTCTTC. This encodes CASSSPSDEQFF.